Sequencing of this TCR beta chain was carried out in a study of blood T cell repertoires in COVID-19. V was pared by 8 bases and J by 1 base, with 14 bases between. The germline gives CDR1 SQVTM, CDR2 ANQGSEA. There are 13 residues in the CDR3. Profiling relied on immunoSEQ multiplex PCR, and the TCRdb table lists in-frame clones only, not all of them. The data show 200,000 to 250,000 clones, about 89% seen once. Sequenced input: peripheral blood. The chain joins TRBV29-1 to TRBJ2-5; D is perhaps TRBD2 (6 bases). This sequence originates from a woman aged 55-70 years who had recovered from COVID-19. The CDR3 reads CSCGDAAQETQYF. CDR3 in DNA: TGCAGCTGCGGGGACGCCGCCCAAGAGACCCAGTACTTC.